Below, one T cell receptor (beta chain) is given with its context. Authors' data handling: Amplified reference gene primers provided the basis for estimating nucleated cell counts. TCRdb's table, derived via immunoSEQ multiplex PCR, lists solely in-frame clones and lacks some. The V and J calls and clone size were taken over from that table, and D and trimming were inferred from the DNA. The sample includes 250,000 to 300,000 clones, approximately 89% of them seen just once. This sample stems from a study of blood T cell repertoires in COVID-19. Study background: Both acute and convalescent COVID-19 samples were obtained from the United States, Italy and Spain. PBMCs, B-cell-depleted T cells, or T cells were the source of the cDNA or gDNA that made up the material.

The Seattle patients joined while their infection was active and were tracked longitudinally afterward. The specimen was peripheral blood. This sequence was found in a woman aged 70-85 years with COVID-19, enrolled during active disease.

CDR3 DNA: TGTGCCAGCTCACCACCGCGGCGGGGCTACAATGAGCAGTTCTTC. Translated, it gives CASSPPRRGYNEQFF. The genes are TRBV18 and TRBJ2-1, with TRBD2 as a possible D gene (6 bases). The germline V and J ends were trimmed by 0 bases and 3 bases, with 9 bases remaining between them. The CDR3 sequence is 15 residues long. The germline V gene has CDR1 KGHSH and CDR2 LQKENI.